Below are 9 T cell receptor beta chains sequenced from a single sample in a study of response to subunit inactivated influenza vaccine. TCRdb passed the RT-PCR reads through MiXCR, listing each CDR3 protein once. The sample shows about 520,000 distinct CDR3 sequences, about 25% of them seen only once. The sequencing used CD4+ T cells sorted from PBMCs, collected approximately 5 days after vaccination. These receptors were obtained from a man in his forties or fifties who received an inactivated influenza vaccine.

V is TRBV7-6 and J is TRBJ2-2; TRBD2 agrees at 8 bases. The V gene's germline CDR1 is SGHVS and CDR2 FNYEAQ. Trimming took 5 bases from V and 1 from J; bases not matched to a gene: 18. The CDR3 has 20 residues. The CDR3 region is CASSPTLKRESLKNTGELFF. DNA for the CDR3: TGTGCCAGCAGCCCTACCCTGAAGCGGGAGAGTCTTAAGAACACCGGGGAGCTGTTTTTT.

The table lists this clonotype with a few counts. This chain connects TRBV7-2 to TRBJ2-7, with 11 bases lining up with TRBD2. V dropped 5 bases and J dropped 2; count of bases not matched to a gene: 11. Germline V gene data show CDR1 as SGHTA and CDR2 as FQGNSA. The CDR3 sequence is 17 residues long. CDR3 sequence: CASSLLKFSGRAYEQYF. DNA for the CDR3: TGTGCCAGCAGCCTTTTGAAGTTTAGCGGGAGGGCCTACGAGCAGTACTTC.

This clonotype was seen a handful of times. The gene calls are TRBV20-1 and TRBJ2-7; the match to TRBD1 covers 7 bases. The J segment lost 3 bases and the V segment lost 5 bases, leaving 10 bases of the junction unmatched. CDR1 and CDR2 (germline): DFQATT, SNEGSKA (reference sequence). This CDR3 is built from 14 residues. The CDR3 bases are TGCAGTGCTTTGGGACAGATGGGGAGCTACGAGCAGTACTTC. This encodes CSALGQMGSYEQYF.

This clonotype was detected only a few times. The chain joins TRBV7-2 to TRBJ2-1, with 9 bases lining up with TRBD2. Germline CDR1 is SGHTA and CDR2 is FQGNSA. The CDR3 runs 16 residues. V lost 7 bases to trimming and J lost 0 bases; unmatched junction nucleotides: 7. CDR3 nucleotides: TGTGCCAGCATGGTAGCGGGAGCCTCCTCCTACAATGAGCAGTTCTTC. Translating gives CASMVAGASSYNEQFF. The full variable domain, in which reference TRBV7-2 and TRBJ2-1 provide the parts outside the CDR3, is GAGVSQSPSNKVTEKGKDVELRCDPISGHTALYWYRQSLGQGLEFLIYFQGNSAPDKSGLPSDRFSAERTGGSVSTLTIQRTQQEDSAVYLCASMVAGASSYNEQFFGPGTRLTVL.

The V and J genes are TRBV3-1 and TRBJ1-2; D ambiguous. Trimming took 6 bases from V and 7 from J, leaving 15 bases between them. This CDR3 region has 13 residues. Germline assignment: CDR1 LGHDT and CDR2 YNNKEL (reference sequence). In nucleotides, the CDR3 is TGTGCCAGCAGACACCCCCGGGGTCTTGGCTACACCTTC. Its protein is CASRHPRGLGYTF.

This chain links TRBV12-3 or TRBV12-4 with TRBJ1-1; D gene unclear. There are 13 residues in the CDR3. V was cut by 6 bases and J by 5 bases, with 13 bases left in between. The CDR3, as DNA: TGTGCCAGCAGCTCCGGTTGGGGTACTGAAGCTTTCTTT. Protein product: CASSSGWGTEAFF.

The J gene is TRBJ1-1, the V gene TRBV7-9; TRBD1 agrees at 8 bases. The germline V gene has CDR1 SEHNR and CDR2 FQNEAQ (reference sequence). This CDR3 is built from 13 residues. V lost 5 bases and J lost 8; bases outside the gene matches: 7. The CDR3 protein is CASSQTGDREAFF. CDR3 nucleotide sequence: TGTGCCAGCAGCCAGACAGGGGATCGGGAAGCTTTCTTT.

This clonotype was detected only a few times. This chain's CDR3 is CSARDSARATSTDTQYF. CDR3 in DNA: TGCAGTGCTAGAGATTCCGCGAGGGCAACTAGCACAGATACGCAGTATTTT. The chain has TRBV20-1 and TRBJ2-3, with a weak D call TRBD2 (5 bases). Trimming removed 0 bases at V and 0 bases at J, with 16 bases between. The length of the CDR3 is 17 residues. The germline CDR1 and CDR2 sequences are DFQATT and SNEGSKA (reference sequence).

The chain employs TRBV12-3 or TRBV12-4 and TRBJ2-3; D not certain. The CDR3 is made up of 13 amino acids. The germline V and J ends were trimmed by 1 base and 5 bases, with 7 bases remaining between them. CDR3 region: CASSLGYIDTQYF. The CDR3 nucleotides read TGTGCCAGCAGTTTAGGGTATATAGATACGCAGTATTTT.